This TCR beta chain was recorded in a study of T cells in Graves' hyperthyroidism and ophthalmopathy. Whole-study context: Before any treatment, at initial diagnosis, peripheral blood was collected.

CDR1 and CDR2 from the germline V gene are SQVTM and ANQGSEA. Trimming cost V 7 bases and J 2 bases, with 15 bases left between them. CDR3 size: 14 residues. Amplification targeted TCR beta CDR3 regions from RNA transcripts. Primed by the HTBI set, a first-round RT-PCR was run on the TCR CDR3. TCRdb processed the multiplex PCR reads anew with MiXCR; each CDR3 protein has one entry. The repertoire includes about 360,000 distinct CDR3 sequences, approximately 15% of them detected once, and around a quarter sits in the top ten. Patients were excluded because of uncontrolled infection, other autoimmune disease, pregnancy or lactation. The PBMCs had their origin in 8.5 to 10 ml of fresh peripheral blood.

The chain uses TRBV29-1 and TRBJ2-1; no clear D gene. This sequence was found in a woman aged 18 to 35 with Graves' hyperthyroidism that later progressed to Graves' ophthalmopathy. The sequencing sample was made of blood. In DNA form, the CDR3 reads TGCAGCGGTGGAGAGACGCCCACCTACAATGAGCAGTTCTTC. Translation: CSGGETPTYNEQFF.